This T cell receptor beta chain was sequenced for a study of blood T cell repertoires in COVID-19. Study context: Collection of acute and convalescent COVID-19 samples took place in the United States, Italy and Spain. In each case, the material was cDNA or gDNA derived from T cells, B-cell-depleted T cells, or PBMCs.

In the authors' methods: Amplified reference gene primers provided the basis for estimating nucleated cell counts. The table came from immunoSEQ multiplex PCR; TCRdb's copy has only in-frame clones and leaves some out. That table furnishes V, J and clone size, whereas the DNA furnished D and trimming. Of about 100,000 clones listed, approximately 85% are singletons. Germline-derived CDR1 and CDR2 are SGHVS and FNYEAQ. Between the trimmed V and J ends, which lost 4 bases and 0 bases, there was a span of 10 bases. This CDR3 has 15 amino acids. The receptor's source is a woman aged 60-75 years with acute or convalescent COVID-19. The chain has TRBV7-6 and TRBJ2-1, with D hard to call. Sequencing was done on a sample of peripheral blood. This CDR3 reads CASSSSVSSYNEQFF. The CDR3 nucleotides read TGTGCCAGCAGCTCGAGCGTTAGCTCCTACAATGAGCAGTTCTTC.